What follows describes a single T cell receptor beta chain. The sample comes from a study of cytomegalovirus exposure and HLA in healthy donors. Use of 60 Vbeta and 13 Jbeta primers characterized the PCR. The protocol was immunoSEQ multiplex PCR, while the TCRdb copy is restricted to in-frame clones and leaves out a portion. The sample includes about 200,000 clones. The source material was PBMCs. The receptor comes from a boy aged 10-17 years in good health and CMV-seronegative.

The CDR3 region is CASSINYRTYEQYF. The CDR3 coding sequence is TGCGCCAGCAGCATAAACTACAGGACCTACGAGCAGTACTTC. V and J are TRBV5-1 and TRBJ2-7; D might be TRBD1 (5 bases). The CDR3 length is 14 residues. Germline V lookup: CDR1 SGHRS, CDR2 YFSETQ. V gave up 4 bases and J gave up 2 bases, with 13 bases separating them.